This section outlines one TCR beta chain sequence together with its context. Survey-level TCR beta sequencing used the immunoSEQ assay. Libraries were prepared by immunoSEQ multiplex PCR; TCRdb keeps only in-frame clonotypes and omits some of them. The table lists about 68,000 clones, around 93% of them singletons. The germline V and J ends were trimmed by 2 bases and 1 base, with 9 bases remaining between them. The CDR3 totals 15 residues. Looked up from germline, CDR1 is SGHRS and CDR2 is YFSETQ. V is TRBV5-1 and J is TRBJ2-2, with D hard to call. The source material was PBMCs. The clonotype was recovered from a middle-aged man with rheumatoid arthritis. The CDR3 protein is CASSLRNENTGELFF. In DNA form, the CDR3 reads TGCGCCAGCAGCTTAAGGAACGAGAACACCGGGGAGCTGTTTTTT.